What follows are 29 T cell receptor beta chains derived from one specimen sequenced in a study of blood T cell repertoires in COVID-19. The protocol was immunoSEQ multiplex PCR, while the TCRdb copy is restricted to in-frame clones and leaves out a portion. The data show 190,000 or so clones, 85% to 90% seen once. Sequenced sample: peripheral blood. These receptors all come from a woman younger than 35 who had recovered from COVID-19.

The chain couples TRBV27 to TRBJ2-3; 8 positions agree with TRBD1. Germline V CDR1 and CDR2: MNHEY, SMNVEV (reference sequence). V lost 5 bases to trimming and J lost 4 bases; unmatched junction nucleotides: 8. CDR3 size: 15 residues. CDR3 coding DNA: TGTGCCAGCAGTCTCGGGACAGGCAGCGCAGATACGCAGTATTTT. It specifies CASSLGTGSADTQYF.

The genes are TRBV6-5 and TRBJ2-2, with D possibly TRBD1 on 6 matching bases. This CDR3 has 15 amino acids. Trimming stripped 4 bases from V and 0 bases from J, with 9 bases between. The germline V gene encodes CDR1 MNHEY and CDR2 SVGAGI. The chain's CDR3 is CASSFDRPNTGELFF. The CDR3 DNA follows: TGTGCCAGCAGTTTTGACAGGCCGAACACCGGGGAGCTGTTTTTT.

This chain uses TRBV29-1 with TRBJ1-1; D not resolved. Germline CDR1 SQVTM, CDR2 ANQGSEA. The CDR3 runs to 13 residues. V was clipped by 0 bases and J by 2 bases, with 7 bases between them. As DNA, the CDR3 is TGCAGCGTTGAAGAGTTTCTAAACACTGAAGCTTTCTTT. This codes for CSVEEFLNTEAFF.

This rearrangement joins TRBV19 to TRBJ1-5, with TRBD1 as a possible D gene (5 bases). Between the trimmed V and J ends, which lost 10 bases and 4 bases, there was a span of 11 bases. Germline V gene lookup returns CDR1 LNHDA and CDR2 SQIVND (reference sequence). The CDR3 runs 12 residues. The CDR3 spells CATGGINQPQHF. CDR3 bases: TGTGCCACCGGGGGGATTAATCAGCCCCAGCATTTT.

CDR3: CASSEVSPNQPQHF. The CDR3 DNA reads as TGTGCCAGCAGTGAAGTCAGTCCGAATCAGCCCCAGCATTTT. This chain uses TRBV2 with TRBJ1-5; D unresolved. CDR3 length equals 14 residues. V lost 1 base to trimming and J lost 4 bases, with 8 bases between them. Per the germline V gene, CDR1 is SNHLY and CDR2 is FYNNEI. The full variable domain, completed using reference TRBV2 and TRBJ1-5, is EPEVTQTPSHQVTQMGQEVILRCVPISNHLYFYWYRQILGQKVEFLVSFYNNEISEKSEIFDDQFSVERPDGSNFTLKIRSTKLEDSAMYFCASSEVSPNQPQHFGDGTRLSIL.

This clone was seen just once. V is TRBV4-1 and J is TRBJ2-1; D remains unclear. Germline V gives CDR1 MGHRA, CDR2 YSYEKL. The CDR3 totals 15 residues. With 1 base removed from V and 2 bases from J, the gap between germline ends came to 9 bases. In DNA, the CDR3 is TGCGCCAGCAGCCAAGTTCGTACTACCTACAATGAGCAGTTCTTC. Translated: CASSQVRTTYNEQFF.

This clone appeared once. The CDR3 protein is CASCDRGAEKLFF. DNA for the CDR3: TGTGCCAGCTGCGACAGGGGGGCTGAAAAACTGTTTTTT. The chain has TRBV6-6 and TRBJ1-4, with 9 bases identical to TRBD1. Trimming took 8 bases from V and 7 from J; bases not matched to a gene: 5. This CDR3 is 13 amino acids long. Germline loops: CDR1 MNHNY, CDR2 SVGAGI (reference sequence).

This chain uses TRBV3-1 (or the pseudogene TRBV3-2) with TRBJ2-2; D gene unclear. The CDR3 extends over 15 amino acids. CDR1 is LGHDT and CDR2 is YNNKEL in the germline V gene (reference sequence). V lost 4 bases, J lost 5 bases, and 14 bases lay in between. The CDR3 nucleotides read TGTGCCAGCAGCCCCCCTCCGGGTCGGACCGGGGAGCTGTTTTTT. Protein: CASSPPPGRTGELFF.

The V call is TRBV7-2, the J call TRBJ1-2; D is uncertain. The CDR3 length is 12 residues. Germline V CDR1 and CDR2: SGHTA, FQGNSA. Trimming cost V 1 base and J 8 bases, with 8 bases left between them. CDR3 bases: TGTGCCAGCAGCTTAGACGGGTTGGGCTACACCTTC. Translating it yields CASSLDGLGYTF.

The genes are TRBV11-3 and TRBJ2-1, with D possibly matching TRBD2 (6 bases). The CDR3 covers 15 residues. Germline V gives CDR1 SGHNT, CDR2 YENEEA. Trimming removed 0 bases from V and 2 bases from J, with 8 bases in between. The CDR3 region is CASSLDSGAYNEQFF. CDR3 nucleotide sequence: TGTGCCAGCAGCTTAGATAGCGGCGCCTACAATGAGCAGTTCTTC.

The rearrangement links TRBV2 to TRBJ2-3, with 14 bases that match TRBD2. The V segment lost 6 bases and the J segment 8 bases; nucleotides outside the gene matches: 10. Germline CDR1 reads SNHLY; CDR2 reads FYNNEI. CDR3 size: 16 residues. CDR3 sequence reads: CASSVFGTSGGGTQYF. The CDR3 bases are TGTGCCAGCAGCGTCTTTGGGACTAGCGGGGGAGGTACGCAGTATTTT.

This clone appeared once. This chain uses TRBV5-6 with TRBJ2-1; weak D call: TRBD2 (6 bases). Looked up from germline, CDR1 is SGHDT and CDR2 is YYEEEE. The CDR3 length is 12 residues. The ends were cut back, 4 bases at V and 10 bases at J, with 12 bases in the middle. CDR3 in amino acids: CASSTKEGEQFF. The DNA for the CDR3 is TGTGCCAGCAGCACCAAGGAGGGGGAGCAGTTCTTC.

The count of this clone is one. The CDR3, as DNA: TGTGCCAGCAGTTTTCTACCTAGCAATCAGCCCCAGCATTTT. Protein sequence: CASSFLPSNQPQHF. The V gene is TRBV27, the J gene TRBJ1-5, with D hard to call. The V end was cut by 3 bases, the J end by 0 bases, with 6 bases between. This CDR3 spans 14 amino acids. Germline V gene sequence: CDR1 MNHEY, CDR2 SMNVEV (reference sequence).

The chain combines TRBV18 with TRBJ1-6; a weak D match, TRBD1 (6 bases). The V and J ends lost 4 bases and 10 bases respectively, with 11 bases between them. Germline values: CDR1 KGHSH, CDR2 LQKENI. This CDR3 has 13 residues. CDR3 in amino acids: CASSQGVGSPLHF. CDR3 bases: TGTGCCAGCTCACAGGGGGTAGGATCACCCCTCCACTTT.

V gene TRBV7-8 combines with J gene TRBJ2-7, with D uncertain. V was pared by 1 base and J by 0 bases, with 10 bases between. The CDR3 is 15 amino acids. Germline CDR1 is SGHVS and CDR2 is FQNEAQ. CDR3 DNA: TGTGCCAGCAGCTTAGAATCACAGAGCTCCTACGAGCAGTACGTC. Amino acid sequence: CASSLESQSSYEQYV.

The chain has TRBV5-1 and TRBJ2-1; TRBD1 matches at 8 bases. From germline, CDR1 is SGHRS and CDR2 YFSETQ. The CDR3 loop spans 14 amino acids. V shed 0 bases, J shed 6 bases, and the junction held 2 bases outside the gene matches. CDR3 region: CASSLEDRANEQFF. CDR3 nucleotide sequence: TGCGCCAGCAGCTTGGAGGACAGGGCCAATGAGCAGTTCTTC.

This chain uses TRBV3-1 (or the pseudogene TRBV3-2) with TRBJ1-5; 10 nucleotides match TRBD1. The CDR3 contains 16 residues. The J segment lost 7 bases and the V segment lost 2 bases, leaving 8 bases of the junction unmatched. Germline V lookup: CDR1 LGHDT, CDR2 YNNKEL (reference sequence). The CDR3 spells CASSQSDRGLGQPQHF. As DNA, the CDR3 is TGTGCCAGCAGCCAATCCGACAGGGGGCTGGGGCAGCCCCAGCATTTT.

The chain is built from TRBV4-2 and TRBJ2-5; TRBD1 aligns across 12 bases. CDR3 size: 15 residues. The ends lost 4 bases at V and 5 bases at J; junction bases unmatched: 5. CDR1 and CDR2 (germline): LGHNA, YNFKEQ. The CDR3 bases are TGTGCCAGCAGCCCTAGGGACAGGGGGCAGGAGACCCAGTACTTC. It codes for CASSPRDRGQETQYF.

J is TRBJ2-1 and V is TRBV13, with TRBD2 matching 14 bases. This CDR3 spans 17 amino acids. Germline V gene sequence: CDR1 PRHDT, CDR2 FYEKMQ (reference sequence). Trimming took 5 bases from V and 7 from J; bases not matched to a gene: 10. The CDR3 region is CASSPPGLAGVRNEQFF. In DNA form, the CDR3 reads TGTGCCAGCAGCCCCCCGGGACTAGCGGGAGTGAGGAATGAGCAGTTCTTC.

J is TRBJ2-1 and V is TRBV5-1; D possibly corresponds to TRBD1 (6 bases). Germline assignment: CDR1 SGHRS and CDR2 YFSETQ. This CDR3 is built from 15 residues. V was shortened by 5 bases and J by 0 bases, with 12 bases between the two germline ends. CDR3: CASSLRGYSYNEQFF. For the CDR3, the DNA is TGCGCCAGCAGTCTCAGGGGATACTCCTACAATGAGCAGTTCTTC. Filled out from reference TRBV5-1 and TRBJ2-1, the complete variable domain reads KAGVTQTPRYLIKTRGQQVTLSCSPISGHRSVSWYQQTPGQGLQFLFEYFSETQRNKGNFPGRFSGRQFSNSRSEMNVSTLELGDSALYLCASSLRGYSYNEQFFGPGTRLTVL.

This chain uses TRBV7-8 with TRBJ2-3, with TRBD1 identical over 8 bases. Germline trimming cut 3 bases from V and 2 bases from J; bases unmatched to any gene: 10. CDR3 length: 17 amino acids. Germline CDR1 reads SGHVS; CDR2 reads FQNEAQ. CDR3 in amino acids: CASSFPFQGANTDTQYF. CDR3 nucleotides: TGTGCCAGCAGCTTTCCCTTCCAGGGGGCTAACACAGATACGCAGTATTTT.

A single count supports this clone. The chain recombines TRBV14 with TRBJ2-2, with unresolved D. The CDR3 runs to 18 residues. Per germline, CDR1 SGHDN and CDR2 FVKESK. The germline V and J ends were trimmed by 4 bases and 1 base, with 19 bases remaining between them. The CDR3 sequence is CASSRMAGSSLNTGELFF. The CDR3 DNA sequence: TGTGCCAGCAGCCGGATGGCCGGTAGCTCTCTGAACACCGGGGAGCTGTTTTTT. The variable domain in full, completed from reference TRBV14 and TRBJ2-2, reads EAGVTQFPSHSVIEKGQTVTLRCDPISGHDNLYWYRRVMGKEIKFLLHFVKESKQDESGMPNNRFLAERTGGTYSTLKVQPAELEDSGVYFCASSRMAGSSLNTGELFFGEGSRLTVL.

The chain combines TRBV7-2 with TRBJ2-1; D is possibly TRBD2 (6 bases). Germline values: CDR1 SGHTA, CDR2 FQGNSA. The V end was cut by 2 bases, the J end by 5 bases, with 10 bases between. The CDR3 extends over 14 amino acids. CDR3 DNA sequence: TGTGCCAGCAGCTTAAGTCGGGGGAACAATGAGCAGTTCTTC. Residues: CASSLSRGNNEQFF.

This chain uses TRBV6-5 with TRBJ1-2, with TRBD1 identical over 9 bases. The length of the CDR3 is 15 residues. The trim removed 8 bases at V and 4 bases at J, leaving 11 bases unmatched. In germline, CDR1 is MNHEY, CDR2 SVGAGI. The CDR3: CASHAGGDRVYGYTF. Here the CDR3 DNA reads TGTGCCAGCCACGCCGGCGGGGACAGGGTCTATGGCTACACCTTC.

The chain is built from TRBV5-6 and TRBJ2-5; the D is unclear. The CDR3 spans 14 residues. The V gene lost 3 bases and the J gene lost 8 bases, with 17 bases spanning the gap. The germline CDR1 and CDR2 sequences are SGHDT and YYEEEE. CDR3: CASSSSQKSLTQYF. The CDR3 region has the DNA TGTGCCAGCAGCTCCTCTCAAAAGAGTCTAACCCAGTACTTC.

The chain combines TRBV7-9 with TRBJ1-4; unclear D gene. Per the germline V gene, CDR1 is SEHNR and CDR2 is FQNEAQ (reference sequence). This CDR3 comprises 14 residues. Trimming pared 7 bases from V and 2 bases from J, leaving 11 bases between. CDR3 sequence reads: CASTPAGTNEKLFF. DNA of the CDR3: TGTGCCAGCACCCCGGCCGGGACTAATGAAAAACTGTTTTTT.

The chain has TRBV6-5 and TRBJ2-3; no clear D. The germline V gene has CDR1 MNHEY and CDR2 SVGAGI. This CDR3 has 15 amino acids. Trimming took off 2 bases at V and 0 bases at J, with 9 bases between the two ends. The CDR3 here is CASSYERPSTDTQYF. The CDR3 nucleotides are TGTGCCAGCAGTTACGAGCGACCTAGCACAGATACGCAGTATTTT.

The chain combines TRBV24-1 with TRBJ2-5; 12 positions match TRBD2. The ends lost 4 bases at V and 5 bases at J; junction bases unmatched: 7. This CDR3 has 16 residues. The germline gives CDR1 KGHDR, CDR2 SFDVKD. The DNA for the CDR3 is TGTGCCACCAGTGACCGAACTAGCGGGGGGCGGGAGACCCAGTACTTC. It specifies CATSDRTSGGRETQYF.

This chain connects TRBV27 to TRBJ1-2; tentative D call: TRBD1 (6 bases). CDR3 size: 15 residues. Germline loops: CDR1 MNHEY, CDR2 SMNVEV (reference sequence). Trimming left V 5 bases short and J 4 bases short, with 17 bases between. This CDR3 reads CASSPDQGLIYGYTF. CDR3 DNA: TGTGCCAGCAGTCCAGACCAGGGGCTCATCTATGGCTACACCTTC.